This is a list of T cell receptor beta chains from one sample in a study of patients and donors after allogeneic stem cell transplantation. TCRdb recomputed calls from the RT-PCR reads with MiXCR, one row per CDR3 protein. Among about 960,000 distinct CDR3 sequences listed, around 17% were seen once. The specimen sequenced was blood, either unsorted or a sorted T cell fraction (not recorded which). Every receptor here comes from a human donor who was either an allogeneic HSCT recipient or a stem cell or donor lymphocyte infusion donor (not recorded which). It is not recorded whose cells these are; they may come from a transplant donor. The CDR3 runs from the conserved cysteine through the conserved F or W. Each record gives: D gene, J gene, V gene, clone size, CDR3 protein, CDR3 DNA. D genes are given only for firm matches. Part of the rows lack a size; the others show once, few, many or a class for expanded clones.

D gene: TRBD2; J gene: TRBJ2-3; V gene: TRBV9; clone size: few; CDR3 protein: CASSVEGLGAQYF; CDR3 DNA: TGTGCCAGCAGCGTAGAGGGACTAGGAGCGCAGTATTTT
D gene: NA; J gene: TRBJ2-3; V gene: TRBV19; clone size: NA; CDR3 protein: CASQSGDTQYF; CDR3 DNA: TGTGCCAGCCAGAGCGGGGATACGCAGTATTTT
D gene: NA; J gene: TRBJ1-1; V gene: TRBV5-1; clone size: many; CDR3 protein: CASSLSGRSNTEAFF; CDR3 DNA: TGCGCCAGCAGCTTGTCCGGCCGATCGAACACTGAAGCTTTCTTT
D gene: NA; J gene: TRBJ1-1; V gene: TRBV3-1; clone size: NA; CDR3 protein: CASRPMAMNTEAFF; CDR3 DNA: TGTGCCAGCAGGCCCATGGCGATGAACACTGAAGCTTTCTTT
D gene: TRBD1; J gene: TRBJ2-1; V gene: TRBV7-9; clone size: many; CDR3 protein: CASGKQGAKNEQFF; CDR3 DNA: TGTGCCAGCGGGAAACAGGGGGCAAAGAATGAGCAGTTCTTC
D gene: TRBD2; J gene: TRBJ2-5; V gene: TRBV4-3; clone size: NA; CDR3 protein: CASSQDGAGGGETQYF; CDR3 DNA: TGCGCCAGCAGCCAAGATGGAGCGGGGGGAGGGGAGACCCAGTACTTC
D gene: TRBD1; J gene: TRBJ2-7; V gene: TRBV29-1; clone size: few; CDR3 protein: CSVVSGTGGYEQYF; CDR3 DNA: TGCAGCGTTGTGTCCGGGACAGGGGGCTACGAGCAGTACTTC
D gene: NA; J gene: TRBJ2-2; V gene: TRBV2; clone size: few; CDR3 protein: CASSGPRMNTGELFF; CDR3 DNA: TGTGCCAGCTCTGGGCCCAGGATGAACACCGGGGAGCTGTTTTTT
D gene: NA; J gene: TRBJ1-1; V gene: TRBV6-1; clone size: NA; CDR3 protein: CASTSPTLINTEAFF; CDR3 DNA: TGTGCCAGCACCTCACCAACACTAATAAACACTGAAGCTTTCTTT
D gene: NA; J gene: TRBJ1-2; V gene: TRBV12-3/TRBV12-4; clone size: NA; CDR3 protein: CASGSTRYGYTF; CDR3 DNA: TGTGCCAGCGGTTCAACTCGGTATGGCTACACCTTC
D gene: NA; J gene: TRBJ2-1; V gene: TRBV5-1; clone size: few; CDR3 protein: CASSLGAAETYNEQFF; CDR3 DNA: TGCGCCAGCAGCTTGGGAGCCGCAGAGACCTACAATGAGCAGTTCTTC
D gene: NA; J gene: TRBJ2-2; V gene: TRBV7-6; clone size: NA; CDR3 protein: CASSNYRDTGELFF; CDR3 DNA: TGTGCCAGCAGCAACTACAGGGACACCGGGGAGCTGTTTTTT
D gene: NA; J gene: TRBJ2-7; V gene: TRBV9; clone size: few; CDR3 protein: CASSSNEGPYEQYF; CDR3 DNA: TGTGCCAGCAGCTCCAACGAGGGTCCGTACGAGCAGTACTTC
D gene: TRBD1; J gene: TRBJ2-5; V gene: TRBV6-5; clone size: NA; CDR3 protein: CASSYPRTGAIKETQYF; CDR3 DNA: TGTGCCAGCAGTTACCCAAGGACAGGGGCCATTAAAGAGACCCAGTACTTC
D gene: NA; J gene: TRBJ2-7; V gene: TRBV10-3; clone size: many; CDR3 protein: CAISESNYEQYF; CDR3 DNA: TGTGCCATCAGTGAGTCCAACTACGAGCAGTACTTC
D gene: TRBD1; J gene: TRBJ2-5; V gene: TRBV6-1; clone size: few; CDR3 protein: CASSPPGQGEETQYF; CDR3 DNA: TGTGCCAGCAGTCCACCGGGACAGGGTGAAGAGACCCAGTACTTC
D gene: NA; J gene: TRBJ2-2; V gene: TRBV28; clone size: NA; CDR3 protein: CASSLASGAARELFF; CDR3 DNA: TGTGCCAGCAGTTTAGCCTCGGGAGCGGCCCGGGAGCTGTTTTTT
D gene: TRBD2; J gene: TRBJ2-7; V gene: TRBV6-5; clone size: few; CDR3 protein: CASSSTSGGRDEQYF; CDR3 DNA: TGTGCCAGCAGTTCTACTAGCGGGGGCCGGGACGAGCAGTACTTC
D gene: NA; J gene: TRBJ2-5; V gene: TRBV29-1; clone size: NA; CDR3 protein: CSVPKPRSETQYF; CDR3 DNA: TGCAGCGTTCCGAAGCCCCGGTCGGAGACCCAGTACTTC
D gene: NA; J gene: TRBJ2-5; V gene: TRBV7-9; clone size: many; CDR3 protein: CASSSPGRYQETQYF; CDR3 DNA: TGTGCCAGCAGCTCTCCGGGACGGTACCAAGAGACCCAGTACTTC
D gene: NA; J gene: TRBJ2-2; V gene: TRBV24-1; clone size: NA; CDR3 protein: CATSDYGVSNTGELFF; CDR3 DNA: TGTGCCACCAGTGATTACGGGGTATCGAACACCGGGGAGCTGTTTTTT
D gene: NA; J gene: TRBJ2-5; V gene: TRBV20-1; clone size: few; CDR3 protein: CSARAYLPVRETQYF; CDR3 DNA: TGCAGTGCTAGAGCGTATCTTCCAGTACGTGAGACCCAGTACTTC
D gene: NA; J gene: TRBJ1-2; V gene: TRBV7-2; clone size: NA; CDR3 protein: CASSSSQGYGYTF; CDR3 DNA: TGTGCCAGCAGCTCTTCTCAGGGTTATGGCTACACCTTC
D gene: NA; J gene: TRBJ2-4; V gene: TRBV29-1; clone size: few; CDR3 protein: CSVADRNIQYF; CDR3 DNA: TGCAGCGTTGCCGATCGAAACATTCAGTACTTC
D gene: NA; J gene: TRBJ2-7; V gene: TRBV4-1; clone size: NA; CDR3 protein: CASSQDESGTYEQYF; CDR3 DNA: TGCGCCAGCAGCCAAGATGAGAGCGGCACCTACGAGCAGTACTTC
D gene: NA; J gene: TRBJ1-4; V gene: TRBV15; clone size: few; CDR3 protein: CATSLRDINEKLFF; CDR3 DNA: TGTGCCACCAGCCTACGGGACATTAATGAAAAACTGTTTTTT
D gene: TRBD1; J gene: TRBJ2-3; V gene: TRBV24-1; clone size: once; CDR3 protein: CATSDFDTGGIHDTQYF; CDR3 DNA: TGTGCCACCAGTGATTTCGATACAGGGGGGATTCACGATACGCAGTATTTT
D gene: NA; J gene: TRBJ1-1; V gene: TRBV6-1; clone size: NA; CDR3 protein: CASTQNLYTEAFF; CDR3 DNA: TGTGCCAGCACTCAGAATCTTTACACTGAAGCTTTCTTT
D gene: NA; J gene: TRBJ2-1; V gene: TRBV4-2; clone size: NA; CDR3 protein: CASSSSYSYNEQFF; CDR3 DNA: TGTGCCAGCAGCAGCTCTTACTCCTACAATGAGCAGTTCTTC
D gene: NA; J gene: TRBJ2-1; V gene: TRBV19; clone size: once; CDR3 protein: CASSIETGYNEQFF; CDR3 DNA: TGTGCCAGTAGTATTGAGACTGGATACAATGAGCAGTTCTTC
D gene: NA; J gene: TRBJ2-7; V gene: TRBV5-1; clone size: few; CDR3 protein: CASSLEQGIYEQYF; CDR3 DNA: TGCGCCAGCAGCTTGGAGCAGGGAATCTACGAGCAGTACTTC
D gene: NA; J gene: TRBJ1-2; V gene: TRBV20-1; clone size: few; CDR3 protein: CSAQGRGDYGYTF; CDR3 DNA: TGCAGTGCTCAGGGGCGGGGAGACTATGGCTACACCTTC